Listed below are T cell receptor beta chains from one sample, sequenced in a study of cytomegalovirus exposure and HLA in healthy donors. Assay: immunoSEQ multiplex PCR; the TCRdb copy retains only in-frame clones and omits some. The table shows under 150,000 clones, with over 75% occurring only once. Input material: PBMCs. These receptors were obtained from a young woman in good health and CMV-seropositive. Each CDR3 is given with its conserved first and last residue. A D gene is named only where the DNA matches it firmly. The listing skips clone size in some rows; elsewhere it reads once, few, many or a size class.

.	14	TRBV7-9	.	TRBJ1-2	CASSFSFRVYGYTF	TGTGCCAGCAGCTTCTCTTTCCGGGTCTATGGCTACACCTTC
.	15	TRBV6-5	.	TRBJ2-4	CASSYSWQDKNIQYF	TGTGCCAGCAGTTACTCGTGGCAGGACAAAAACATTCAGTACTTC
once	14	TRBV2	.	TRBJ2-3	CASTAWGRTDTQYF	TGTGCCAGCACTGCCTGGGGCCGTACAGATACGCAGTATTTT
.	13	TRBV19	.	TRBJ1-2	CASSSTANYGYTF	TGTGCCAGTAGTAGCACTGCCAACTATGGCTACACCTTC
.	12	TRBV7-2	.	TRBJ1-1	CASSREVTEAFF	TGTGCCAGCAGCCGAGAGGTGACTGAAGCTTTCTTT
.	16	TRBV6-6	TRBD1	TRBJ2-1	CASRARQGAVYNEQFF	TGTGCCAGCAGGGCCCGACAGGGGGCTGTCTACAATGAGCAGTTCTTC
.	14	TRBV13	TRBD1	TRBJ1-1	CASSGRDRDTEAFF	TGTGCCAGCAGCGGCCGGGACAGGGACACTGAAGCTTTCTTT
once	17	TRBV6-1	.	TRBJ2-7	CASSEVRRTASLGMQYF	TGTGCCAGCAGTGAAGTGCGTCGGACTGCCTCCTTAGGTATGCAGTACTTC
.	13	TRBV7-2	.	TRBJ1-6	CASSIEVNSPLHF	TGTGCCAGCAGCATTGAGGTTAATTCACCCCTCCACTTT
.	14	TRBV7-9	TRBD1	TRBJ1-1	CASSVSGTASLAFF	TGTGCCAGCAGCGTATCCGGGACAGCCTCTTTGGCTTTCTTT
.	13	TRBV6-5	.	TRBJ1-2	CASSYASSYGYTF	TGTGCCAGCAGTTACGCGTCGTCATATGGCTACACCTTC
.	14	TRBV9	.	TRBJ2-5	CASSVGQLQETQYF	TGTGCCAGCAGCGTAGGACAGTTGCAAGAGACCCAGTACTTC
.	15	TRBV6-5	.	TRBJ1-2	CASSSDGGGYYGYTF	TGTGCCAGCAGTAGTGATGGGGGAGGATACTATGGCTACACCTTC
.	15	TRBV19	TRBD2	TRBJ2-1	CASSIGLAGYNEQFF	TGTGCCAGTAGTATAGGACTAGCGGGCTACAATGAGCAGTTCTTC
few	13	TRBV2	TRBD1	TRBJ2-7	CASSTGGTSEQYF	TGTGCCAGCAGTACAGGGGGAACGAGTGAGCAGTACTTC
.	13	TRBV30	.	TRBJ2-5	CAWRGWAGETQYF	TGTGCCTGGAGAGGTTGGGCGGGGGAGACCCAGTACTTC
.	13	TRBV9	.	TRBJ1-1	CASSVDRVTEAFF	TGTGCCAGCAGCGTAGACAGGGTGACTGAAGCTTTCTTT
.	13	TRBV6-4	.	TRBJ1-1	CASSAKLNTEAFF	TGTGCCAGCAGTGCTAAGCTGAACACTGAAGCTTTCTTT
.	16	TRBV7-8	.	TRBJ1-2	CASSTSTMSSWVGYTF	TGTGCCAGCAGCACGAGCACTATGAGCTCATGGGTTGGCTACACCTTC
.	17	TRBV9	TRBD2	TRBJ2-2	CASSPGLAGGSGGELFF	TGTGCCAGCAGCCCTGGACTAGCGGGGGGGAGTGGCGGGGAGCTGTTTTTT
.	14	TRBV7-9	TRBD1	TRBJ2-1	CASSVGQGMDEQFF	TGTGCCAGCAGCGTGGGACAGGGGATGGATGAGCAGTTCTTC
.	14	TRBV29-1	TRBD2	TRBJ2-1	CSAASGSGGDEQFF	TGCAGCGCCGCAAGCGGGAGTGGAGGAGATGAGCAGTTCTTC
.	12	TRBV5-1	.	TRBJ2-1	CASSQGFDEQFF	TGCGCCAGCAGCCAGGGGTTCGATGAGCAGTTCTTC
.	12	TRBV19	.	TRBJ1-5	CASQFSNQPQHF	TGTGCCTCCCAATTTAGCAATCAGCCCCAGCATTTT
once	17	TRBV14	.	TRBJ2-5	CASSPRDGIPYQETQYF	TGTGCCAGCAGCCCTAGAGACGGGATACCGTACCAAGAGACCCAGTACTTC
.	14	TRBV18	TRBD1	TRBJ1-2	CASSPGTGENGYTF	TGTGCCAGCTCACCCGGGACAGGGGAGAATGGCTACACCTTC
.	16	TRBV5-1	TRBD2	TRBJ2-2	CASSLAGGVPAGELFF	TGCGCCAGCAGCTTGGCGGGAGGTGTTCCTGCCGGGGAGCTGTTTTTT
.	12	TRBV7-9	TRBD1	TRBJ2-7	CAVEGAGYEQYF	TGTGCCGTAGAGGGGGCTGGGTACGAGCAGTACTTC
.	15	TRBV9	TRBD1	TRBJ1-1	CASSVGGQWGTEAFF	TGTGCCAGCAGCGTAGGGGGACAGTGGGGCACTGAAGCTTTCTTT
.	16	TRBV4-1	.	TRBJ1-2	CASSQDNGWGGSGYTF	TGCGCCAGCAGCCAAGATAATGGGTGGGGCGGATCTGGCTACACCTTC
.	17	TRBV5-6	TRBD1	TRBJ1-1	CASSWGTGTFGSTEAFF	TGTGCCAGCAGCTGGGGGACAGGGACTTTCGGGTCCACTGAAGCTTTCTTT
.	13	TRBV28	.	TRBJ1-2	CASSLGGAYGYTF	TGTGCCAGCAGTCTGGGAGGGGCCTATGGCTACACCTTC
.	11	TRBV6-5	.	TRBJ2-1	CASSPNREQFF	TGTGCCAGCAGTCCTAACAGGGAGCAGTTCTTC
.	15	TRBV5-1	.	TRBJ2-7	CASSLGATRAYEQYF	TGCGCCAGCAGCTTGGGTGCTACGAGGGCCTACGAGCAGTACTTC
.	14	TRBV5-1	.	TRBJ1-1	CASSLGGENTEAFF	TGCGCCAGCAGCTTGGGGGGAGAAAACACTGAAGCTTTCTTT
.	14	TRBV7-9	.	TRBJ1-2	CASSLFRGIYGYTF	TGTGCCAGCAGCTTATTCAGGGGAATCTATGGCTACACCTTC
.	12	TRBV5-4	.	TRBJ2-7	CASSLNGYEQYF	TGTGCCAGCAGCTTGAACGGCTACGAGCAGTACTTC
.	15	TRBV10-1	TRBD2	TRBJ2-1	CASSLTSGAYNEQFF	TGCGCCAGCAGCCTAACTAGCGGGGCCTACAATGAGCAGTTCTTC
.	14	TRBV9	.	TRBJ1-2	CASSVGGHNYGYTF	TGTGCCAGCAGCGTAGGTGGACATAACTATGGCTACACCTTC
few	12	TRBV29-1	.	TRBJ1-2	CSVIRTGYGYTF	TGCAGCGTTATTCGGACTGGCTATGGCTACACCTTC
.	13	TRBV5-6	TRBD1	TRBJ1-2	CASILRDSYGYTF	TGTGCCAGCATCCTCCGGGACAGCTATGGCTACACCTTC
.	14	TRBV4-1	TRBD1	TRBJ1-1	CASSPLDREIEAFF	TGCGCCAGCAGCCCGCTAGACAGGGAAATTGAAGCTTTCTTT
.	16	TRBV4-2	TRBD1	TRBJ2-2	CASSPRTGIFSGELFF	TGTGCCAGCAGCCCCCGGACAGGGATCTTTTCCGGGGAGCTGTTTTTT
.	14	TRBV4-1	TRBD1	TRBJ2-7	CASSPGQGMGEQYF	TGCGCCAGCAGCCCTGGACAGGGGATGGGGGAGCAGTACTTC
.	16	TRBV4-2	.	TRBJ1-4	CASSQESGGMGEKLFF	TGTGCCAGCAGCCAAGAGTCGGGGGGCATGGGTGAAAAACTGTTTTTT
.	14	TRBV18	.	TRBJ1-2	CASSLTRQDYGYTF	TGTGCCAGCTCACTAACACGACAGGACTATGGCTACACCTTC
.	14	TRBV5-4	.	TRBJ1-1	CASSVDSGVTEAFF	TGTGCCAGCAGCGTGGACTCAGGGGTTACTGAAGCTTTCTTT